This entry concerns a single T cell receptor beta chain. This sample was included in a study of OX40 agonist ivuxolimab in advanced cancers. Using immunoSEQ multiplex PCR, the repertoire was profiled, and TCRdb retains in-frame clones only, with some absent. The table records almost 90,000 clones, approximately 90% of them present only once. The CDR3 sequence is 15 residues long. J was trimmed by 2 bases and V by 3 bases; bases with no gene match: 6. The germline V gene encodes CDR1 SGDLS and CDR2 YYNGEE. The input for sequencing was CD4+ or CD8+ T cells sorted from blood, taken in a trial of the OX40 agonist ivuxolimab. This sequence was found in an adult with an advanced solid tumor such as melanoma, head and neck, liver or kidney cancer. The chain joins TRBV9 to TRBJ2-3; 7 bases are a match to TRBD1. CDR3 loop: CASSDWDSSTDTQYF. The DNA for the CDR3 is TGTGCCAGCAGCGATTGGGACAGTTCCACAGATACGCAGTATTTT.